The sequence of this T cell receptor (beta chain) was determined in a study of regulatory T cells in long-lasting Graves disease. Turning to the study itself: Persistent Graves' disease meant over 5 years of antithyroid drugs with positive TSH receptor antibodies.

This clonotype was seen at least ten times. Its antigen is currently unknown. This sample's time point: persistent/refractory GD, antithyroid drugs over 5 years with positive TRAb. The TCR library was made from RNA extracted from PBMCs. Patients came through an endocrinology department, and that department was in Xi'an, China. Assembly of TCR beta libraries relied on iRepertoire HTBI primers together with Arm-PCR of CDR3 regions. TCRdb re-derived calls from the multiplex PCR reads in MiXCR, one entry per CDR3 protein. Of some 340,000 distinct CDR3 sequences in the sample, approximately 23% were seen once. From germline, CDR1 is MDHEN and CDR2 SYDVKM. V lost 1 base, J lost 8 bases, and 18 bases lay in between. This CDR3 is built from 15 residues. Overall study findings and caveats: Persistent Graves' patients possessed reduced TCR diversity relative to recently diagnosed ones. Investigators studied peripheral blood only, not thyroid tissue.

Sequencing was performed on peripheral blood mononuclear cells (PBMCs), taken when the disease was refractory, from a patient treated with antithyroid drugs. The receptor comes from a middle-aged woman with Graves disease. The chain joins TRBV28 to TRBJ2-7; maybe TRBD2 (5 bases). CDR3 amino acids: CASSLSNGGGKKQYF. CDR3 nucleotide sequence: TGTGCCAGCAGTTTATCTAACGGTGGAGGAAAAAAGCAGTACTTC.